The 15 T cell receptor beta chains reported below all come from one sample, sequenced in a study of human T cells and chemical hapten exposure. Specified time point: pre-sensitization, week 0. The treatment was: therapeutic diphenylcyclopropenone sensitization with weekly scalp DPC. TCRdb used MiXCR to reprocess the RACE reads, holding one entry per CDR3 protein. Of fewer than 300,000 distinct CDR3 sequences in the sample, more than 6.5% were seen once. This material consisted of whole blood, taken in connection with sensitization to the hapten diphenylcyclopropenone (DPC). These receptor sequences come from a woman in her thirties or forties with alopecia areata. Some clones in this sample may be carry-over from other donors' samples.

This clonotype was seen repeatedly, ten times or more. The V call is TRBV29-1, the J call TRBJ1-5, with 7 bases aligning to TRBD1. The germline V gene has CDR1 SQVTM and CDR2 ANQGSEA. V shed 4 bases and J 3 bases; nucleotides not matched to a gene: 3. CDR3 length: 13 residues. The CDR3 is CSVATGNNQPQHF. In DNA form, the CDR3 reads TGCAGCGTTGCGACAGGGAACAATCAGCCCCAGCATTTT.

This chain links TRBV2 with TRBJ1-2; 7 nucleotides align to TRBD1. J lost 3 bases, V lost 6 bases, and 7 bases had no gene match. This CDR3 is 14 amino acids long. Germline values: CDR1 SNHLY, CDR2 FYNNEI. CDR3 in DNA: TGTGCCAGCAGAGGCCGGACAGGACACTATGGCTACACCTTC. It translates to CASRGRTGHYGYTF.

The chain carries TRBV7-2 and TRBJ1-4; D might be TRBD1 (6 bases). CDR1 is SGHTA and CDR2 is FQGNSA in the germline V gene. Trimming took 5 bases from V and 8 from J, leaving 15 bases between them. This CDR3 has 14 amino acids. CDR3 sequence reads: CASSPSRGREKLFF. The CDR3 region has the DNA TGTGCCAGCAGCCCCAGCAGGGGACGAGAAAAACTGTTTTTT.

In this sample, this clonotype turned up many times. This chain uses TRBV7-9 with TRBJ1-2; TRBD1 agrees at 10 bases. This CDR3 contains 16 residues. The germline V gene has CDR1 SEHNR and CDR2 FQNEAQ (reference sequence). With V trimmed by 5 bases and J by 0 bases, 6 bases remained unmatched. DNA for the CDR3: TGTGCCAGCAGCCCTGGCGGGACAGGGGCTAACTATGGCTACACCTTC. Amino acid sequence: CASSPGGTGANYGYTF.

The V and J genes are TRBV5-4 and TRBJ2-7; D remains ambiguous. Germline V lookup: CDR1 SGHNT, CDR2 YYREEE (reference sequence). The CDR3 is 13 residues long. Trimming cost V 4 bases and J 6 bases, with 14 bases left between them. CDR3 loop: CASSEPPQSEQYF. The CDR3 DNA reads TGTGCCAGCAGCGAACCCCCCCAGAGCGAGCAGTACTTC.

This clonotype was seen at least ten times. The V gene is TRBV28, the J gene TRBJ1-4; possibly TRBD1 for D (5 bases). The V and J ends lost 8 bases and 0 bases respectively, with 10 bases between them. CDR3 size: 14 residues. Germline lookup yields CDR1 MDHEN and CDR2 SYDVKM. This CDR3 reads CASAGSATNEKLFF. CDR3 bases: TGTGCCAGCGCAGGGAGTGCAACTAATGAAAAACTGTTTTTT. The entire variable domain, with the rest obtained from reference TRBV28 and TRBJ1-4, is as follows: DVKVTQSSRYLVKRTGEKVFLECVQDMDHENMFWYRQDPGLGLRLIYFSYDVKMKEKGDIPEGYSVSREKKERFSLILESASTNQTSMYLCASAGSATNEKLFFGSGTQLSVL.

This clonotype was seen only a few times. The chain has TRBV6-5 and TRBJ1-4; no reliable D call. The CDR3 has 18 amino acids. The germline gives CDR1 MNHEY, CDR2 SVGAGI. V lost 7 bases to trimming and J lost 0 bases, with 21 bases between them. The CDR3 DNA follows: TGTGCCAGCATCGTACGGTGTCCATCACTCCCAACTAATGAAAAACTGTTTTTT. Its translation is CASIVRCPSLPTNEKLFF.

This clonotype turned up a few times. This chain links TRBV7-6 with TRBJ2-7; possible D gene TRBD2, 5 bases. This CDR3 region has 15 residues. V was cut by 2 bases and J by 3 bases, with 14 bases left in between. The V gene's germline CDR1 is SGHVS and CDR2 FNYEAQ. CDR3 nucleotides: TGTGCCAGCAGCTTACGCGGAGCGGAATTCTACGAGCAGTACTTC. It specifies CASSLRGAEFYEQYF.

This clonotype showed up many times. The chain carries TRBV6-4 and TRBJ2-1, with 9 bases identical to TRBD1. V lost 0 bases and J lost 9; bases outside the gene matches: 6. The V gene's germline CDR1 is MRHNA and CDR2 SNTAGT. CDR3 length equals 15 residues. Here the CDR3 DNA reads TGTGCCAGCAGTGACTCGGGGACAGGGCGGGTTGAGCAGTTCTTC. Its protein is CASSDSGTGRVEQFF.

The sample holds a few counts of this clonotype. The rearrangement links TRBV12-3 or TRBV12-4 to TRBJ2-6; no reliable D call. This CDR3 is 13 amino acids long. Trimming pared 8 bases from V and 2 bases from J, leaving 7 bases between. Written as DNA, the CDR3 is TGTGCCAGCGCCCAGGCTGGGGCCAACGTCCTGACTTTC. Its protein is CASAQAGANVLTF.

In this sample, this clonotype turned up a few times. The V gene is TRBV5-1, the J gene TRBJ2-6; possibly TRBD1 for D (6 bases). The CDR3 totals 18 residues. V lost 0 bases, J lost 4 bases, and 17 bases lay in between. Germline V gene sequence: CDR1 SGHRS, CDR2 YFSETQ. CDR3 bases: TGCGCCAGCAGCTTGGTCCCAATACAGGGCCCCGGGGCCAACGTCCTGACTTTC. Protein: CASSLVPIQGPGANVLTF.

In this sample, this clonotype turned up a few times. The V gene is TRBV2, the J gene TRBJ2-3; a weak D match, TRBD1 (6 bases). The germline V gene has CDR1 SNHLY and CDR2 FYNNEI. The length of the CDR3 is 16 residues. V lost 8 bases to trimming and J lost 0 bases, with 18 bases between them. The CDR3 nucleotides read TGTGCCAGCCTCGGGCCAGGGGAAGATAGCACAGATACGCAGTATTTT. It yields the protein CASLGPGEDSTDTQYF.

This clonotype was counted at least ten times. CDR3 residues: CSARDPQGWTEAFF. Written as DNA, the CDR3 is TGCAGTGCTAGAGATCCACAGGGGTGGACTGAAGCTTTCTTT. This rearrangement joins TRBV20-1 to TRBJ1-1, with 7 bases that match TRBD1. Germline V gene sequence: CDR1 DFQATT, CDR2 SNEGSKA (reference sequence). The CDR3 loop spans 14 amino acids. V was clipped by 0 bases and J by 5 bases; unmatched bases: 6.

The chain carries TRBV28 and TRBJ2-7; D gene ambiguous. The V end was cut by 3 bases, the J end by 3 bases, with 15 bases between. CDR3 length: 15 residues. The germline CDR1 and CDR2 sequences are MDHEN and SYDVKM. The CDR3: CASSLRPRAFYEQYF. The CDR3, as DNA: TGTGCCAGCAGTTTGAGGCCCCGGGCTTTCTACGAGCAGTACTTC.

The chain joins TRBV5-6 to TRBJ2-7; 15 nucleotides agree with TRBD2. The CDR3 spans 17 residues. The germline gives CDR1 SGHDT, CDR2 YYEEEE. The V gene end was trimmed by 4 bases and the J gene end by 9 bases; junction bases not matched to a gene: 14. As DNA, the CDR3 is TGTGCCAGCAGCATGGGACTAGCGGGAGGAAGGTACGCAGCGCAGTACTTC. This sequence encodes CASSMGLAGGRYAAQYF.